This T cell receptor (beta chain) was captured by sequencing in a study of T cells in Graves' hyperthyroidism and ophthalmopathy. Turning to the study itself: Peripheral blood samples were taken at initial diagnosis, prior to any treatment. Study results and caveats: By a 13 V-J model, ophthalmopathy was set apart from stable hyperthyroidism.

From germline, CDR1 is SGDLS and CDR2 YYNGEE. V gave up 4 bases and J gave up 3 bases; unmatched junction bases: 9. The CDR3 runs to 16 residues. On this clonotype: As yet, its antigen is unknown.

TCR beta CDR3 regions were amplified from RNA. RT-PCR in the first round (using the HTBI primer set) targeted the TCR CDR3. Each CDR3 protein is one row after TCRdb ran MiXCR on the multiplex PCR reads. In the table there are around 300,000 distinct CDR3 sequences, over 20% of which are singletons. On the basis of clinical symptoms, serum thyroxine and TRAb, thyroid ultrasound and orbital computed tomography, diagnoses were made. The sample comprised blood. This sequence originates from a man aged 25-45 years with Graves' ophthalmopathy. The J gene is TRBJ1-5, the V gene TRBV9, with 8 bases identical to TRBD1. The CDR3 protein is CASSLRTGKPNQPQHF. In nucleotides, the CDR3 is TGTGCCAGCAGCCTACGGACAGGGAAACCCAATCAGCCCCAGCATTTT.